Only one count was recorded for the clone carrying this TCR beta chain. Its target is unknown. Germline CDR1 SGHTA, CDR2 FQGNSA. Trimming removed 5 bases at V and 0 bases at J, with 11 bases between. The CDR3 runs 14 residues. Unstimulated Tregs (CD4+CD25+CD127-) and CD4+CD25- non-Tregs were sorted from PBMCs. This sample stems from a study of Tregs in tolerant kidney transplant recipients. Study-wide findings and caveats: No direct test of biological reproducibility was done here.

Method: immunoSEQ multiplex PCR; TCRdb's copy keeps in-frame clones and lacks some. The data contain under 100,000 clones, approximately 90% of them singletons. Specimen: CD8+ T cells from blood. This clonotype was obtained from a human donor in good health. This chain links TRBV7-2 with TRBJ2-7; D unclear. The CDR3 DNA follows: TGTGCCAGCAGCCCCGGAGCGTACTCCTACGAGCAGTACTTC. Amino acid sequence: CASSPGAYSYEQYF.